This T cell receptor beta chain was sequenced in a study of cytomegalovirus exposure and HLA in healthy donors. Study observations and caveats: The authors considered a cluster of highly shared sequence variants likely to be a sequencing artifact.

Regarding this clone: Its antigen is unknown.

The PCR used 60 Vbeta and 13 Jbeta primers. Sequencing used immunoSEQ multiplex PCR; TCRdb keeps in-frame clones, though not all of them. The sample consists of 210,000 or so clones, about 89% of them appearing once. The clonotype comes from a woman aged 18-30 years in good health and CMV-seronegative. The source material was PBMCs.

CDR3 sequence reads: CASSYSGRGPGYTF. For the CDR3, the DNA is TGTGCCAGCAGTTACTCTGGCAGGGGGCCTGGCTACACCTTC. This chain uses TRBV6-5 with TRBJ1-2, with 8 bases fitting TRBD1. The V and J ends lost 0 bases and 7 bases, in that order; junction bases with no gene match: 4. There are 14 residues in the CDR3. Germline CDR1 and CDR2: MNHEY and SVGAGI.